The clone carrying this T cell receptor beta chain has a count of ten or more. Its target is unknown. Each donor was a healthy Caucasian. This entry belongs to a study of identical twins. General study points: Fewer insertions marked abundant cord blood beta clonotypes; young adult naive trended weakly, memory not at all. Beta out-of-frame sequences showed weaker excess twin sharing. Models underestimated how often monozygotic twins shared out-of-frame TCR alpha.

Germline V gene sequence: CDR1 MNHNY, CDR2 SVGAGI (reference sequence). The length of the CDR3 is 13 residues. Trimming took 2 bases from V and 6 from J, leaving 7 bases between them. TCRdb passed the 5' RACE reads through MiXCR, listing each CDR3 protein once. The table records some 500,000 distinct CDR3 sequences, roughly 9.9% of them present only once. The same sample was also studied in work on yellow fever vaccine responses in identical twins.

This clonotype was obtained from a woman between 18 and 29 years old in good health. Sample: PBMCs. This chain connects TRBV6-6 to TRBJ2-2, with TRBD1 as a possible D gene (5 bases). The CDR3 spells CASSYGAAGELFF. CDR3 DNA: TGTGCCAGCAGTTACGGGGCTGCCGGGGAGCTGTTTTTT.